Following are 27 T cell receptor beta chains from one sample sequenced in a study of T cell repertoires in cytomegalovirus infection. TCRdb re-called the reads with MiXCR, one entry per CDR3 protein. The data contain a few hundred thousand distinct CDR3 sequences, over 15% of them singletons. The sequencing input was CD8+ T cells from PBMCs. Receptors were obtained from a human donor in good health (CMV status not recorded). Some clones in this sample may be carry-over from other donors' samples.

This clonotype has at least ten counts. This sequence joins TRBV7-2 and TRBJ1-5, with D perhaps TRBD1 (6 bases). This CDR3 region has 14 residues. Germline CDR1 and CDR2: SGHTA and FQGNSA. With 3 bases removed from V and 4 bases from J, the gap between germline ends came to 10 bases. CDR3 in DNA: TGTGCCAGCAGCTTCGGACAGAGAAATCAGCCCCAGCATTTT. Protein sequence: CASSFGQRNQPQHF.

The CDR3 reads CSVLEGLSTGQYF. Here the CDR3 DNA reads TGCAGCGTTCTCGAGGGACTATCTACGGGGCAGTACTTC. This sequence joins TRBV29-1 and TRBJ2-7; 7 bases agree with TRBD2. This CDR3 spans 13 amino acids. The J segment lost 9 bases and the V segment lost 5 bases, leaving 13 bases of the junction unmatched. Germline V gives CDR1 SQVTM, CDR2 ANQGSEA.

The rearrangement links TRBV9 to TRBJ2-1; 8 bases map to TRBD2. The CDR3 spans 15 residues. V shed 3 bases and J 8 bases; nucleotides not matched to a gene: 10. Per germline, CDR1 SGDLS and CDR2 YYNGEE. CDR3 coding DNA: TGTGCCAGCAGCGCCGGGACTAGTAACGAGGATGAGCAGTTCTTC. Amino acids: CASSAGTSNEDEQFF.

J is TRBJ2-3 and V is TRBV4-1, with D maybe TRBD2 (5 bases). The CDR3 length is 15 residues. The germline V gene encodes CDR1 MGHRA and CDR2 YSYEKL. V was shortened by 1 base and J by 0 bases, with 8 bases between the two germline ends. Written as DNA, the CDR3 is TGCGCCAGCAGCCAAGGGACTTTCAGCACAGATACGCAGTATTTT. Translation gives CASSQGTFSTDTQYF.

In its sample, this clonotype was seen many times. V is TRBV29-1 and J is TRBJ1-3, with D possibly matching TRBD1 (6 bases). Germline loops: CDR1 SQVTM, CDR2 ANQGSEA. The CDR3 extends over 13 amino acids. The V gene lost 5 bases and the J gene lost 3 bases, with 11 bases spanning the gap. This CDR3 reads CSVQTGIGNTIYF. DNA for the CDR3: TGCAGCGTTCAAACAGGGATTGGAAACACCATATATTTT. The full variable domain, rest sourced from reference TRBV29-1 and TRBJ1-3, is SAVISQKPSRDICQRGTSLTIQCQVDSQVTMMFWYRQQPGQSLTLIATANQGSEATYESGFVIDKFPISRPNLTFSTLTVSNMSPEDSSIYLCSVQTGIGNTIYFGEGSWLTVV.

There are many counts of this clonotype. The chain carries TRBV7-9 and TRBJ2-1, with 15 positions matching TRBD2. The CDR3 covers 17 residues. Germline V gene lookup returns CDR1 SEHNR and CDR2 FQNEAQ (reference sequence). The junction had 7 bases not matched to a gene; V was cut back by 1 base and J by 9 bases. DNA of the CDR3: TGTGCCAGCAGCTTAGGGGGAGGACTAGCGGGGGGGCGTGAGCAGTTCTTC. It translates to CASSLGGGLAGGREQFF.

The chain recombines TRBV6-4 with TRBJ2-3, with 8 bases fitting TRBD2. This CDR3 contains 15 residues. The V and J ends lost 3 bases and 4 bases, in that order; junction bases with no gene match: 6. Per germline, CDR1 MRHNA and CDR2 SNTAGT. The chain's CDR3 is CASSDRGLVSDTQYF. In nucleotides, the CDR3 is TGTGCCAGCAGTGATCGGGGACTAGTCTCAGATACGCAGTATTTT.

This clonotype was counted at least ten times. The chain has TRBV12-5 and TRBJ2-5; 8 bases align to TRBD2. The CDR3 spans 16 residues. V shed 0 bases and J 5 bases; nucleotides not matched to a gene: 8. Germline CDR1 and CDR2: LGHNT and FRNRAP. The CDR3 DNA follows: TGTGCTAGTGGTTTGGTAGCGGGGGACGACTCCGAGACCCAGTACTTC. The encoded protein is CASGLVAGDDSETQYF.

The chain is built from TRBV28 and TRBJ2-3; no clear D. Germline V CDR1 and CDR2: MDHEN, SYDVKM. V was trimmed by 5 bases and J by 4 bases, leaving 13 bases between them. The CDR3 is made up of 14 amino acids. This CDR3 reads CASSPRVRPDTQYF. The CDR3 coding sequence is TGTGCCAGCAGTCCTCGAGTAAGGCCAGATACGCAGTATTTT.

This clonotype was seen ten or more times. The rearrangement links TRBV7-9 to TRBJ1-2; the match to TRBD1 covers 7 bases. CDR1 and CDR2 (germline): SEHNR, FQNEAQ (reference sequence). The trim removed 5 bases at V and 7 bases at J, leaving 10 bases unmatched. The CDR3 spans 14 residues. CDR3 nucleotides: TGTGCCAGCAGCAAGGGACAGTCGGGCCTTGGCTACACCTTC. It specifies CASSKGQSGLGYTF.

This chain joins TRBV4-3 and TRBJ2-7, with D perhaps being TRBD1 or TRBD2 (5 bases each). Germline CDR1 LGHNA, CDR2 YSLEER. CDR3 size: 16 residues. Between the trimmed V and J ends, which lost 3 bases and 1 base, there was a span of 16 bases. CDR3 coding DNA: TGCGCCAGCAGCCAGGACTCTGGGGGTTTGTCCTACGAGCAGTACTTC. This encodes CASSQDSGGLSYEQYF.

Many counts were recorded for this clonotype. This chain uses TRBV7-2 with TRBJ2-4; D is perhaps TRBD2 (5 bases). This CDR3 contains 13 residues. Germline CDR1 SGHTA, CDR2 FQGNSA. V lost 5 bases and J 7 bases, leaving 12 bases between the germline ends. The CDR3 region is CASSPGVGNIQYF. In DNA, the CDR3 is TGTGCCAGCAGCCCCGGGGTGGGGAACATTCAGTACTTC.

This clonotype was seen at least ten times. CDR3 nucleotide sequence: TGTGCCAGCAGCCGAGGAGGGGCGGTACTGTTTTTT. It translates to CASSRGGAVLFF. The rearrangement joins TRBV7-9 to TRBJ1-4, with D possibly TRBD1 on 5 matching bases. Germline CDR1 SEHNR, CDR2 FQNEAQ (reference sequence). V lost 5 bases to trimming and J lost 13 bases, with 14 bases between them. The CDR3 loop spans 12 amino acids.

The rearrangement joins TRBV28 to TRBJ2-5; TRBD2 might be the D (5 bases). CDR3 size: 15 residues. The germline V gene has CDR1 MDHEN and CDR2 SYDVKM. Trimming stripped 3 bases from V and 9 bases from J, with 20 bases between. CDR3: CASSFALAAAMAQYF. The CDR3 bases are TGTGCCAGCAGTTTCGCCCTAGCCGCCGCGATGGCCCAGTACTTC.

The chain uses TRBV12-3 or TRBV12-4 and TRBJ1-1, with a possible D match to TRBD1 (5 bases). With 8 bases removed from V and 6 bases from J, the gap between germline ends came to 22 bases. This CDR3 spans 15 amino acids. The DNA for the CDR3 is TGTGCCAGCGCGAAGATTACGGGGGGTAACCCTGAAGCTTTCTTT. Protein: CASAKITGGNPEAFF.

This chain links TRBV5-1 with TRBJ1-1; no definite D call. Trimming shortened V by 4 bases and J by 2 bases, and 15 bases separated the two germline ends. The CDR3 totals 15 residues. Germline CDR1 and CDR2: SGHRS and YFSETQ. The CDR3: CASSLEGQANTEAFF. CDR3 nucleotides: TGCGCCAGCAGCCTAGAAGGGCAGGCCAACACTGAAGCTTTCTTT.

This clonotype was seen only a few times. V is TRBV6-4 and J is TRBJ2-1; either TRBD1 or TRBD2 may fit D (5 bases each). Germline loops: CDR1 MRHNA, CDR2 SNTAGT. This CDR3 has 16 amino acids. V was trimmed by 2 bases and J by 0 bases, leaving 11 bases between them. The CDR3 loop reads CASSDDGASSYNEQFF. CDR3 DNA: TGTGCCAGCAGTGACGACGGGGCTAGCTCCTACAATGAGCAGTTCTTC.

To note about this clonotype: Sequence at one end of the junction differs from germline and may be a read error. This sequence joins TRBV7-6 and TRBJ2-1; 7 bases agree with TRBD2. Germline V CDR1 and CDR2: SGHVS, FNYEAQ. This CDR3 contains 17 residues. The CDR3 spells CASSLVAGLVLGNGQFF. DNA for the CDR3: TGTGCCAGCAGCTTAGTCGCCGGACTAGTTTTGGGGAATGGGCAGTTCTTC.

The rearrangement links TRBV2 to TRBJ2-1, with 8 bases aligning to TRBD1. This CDR3 contains 12 residues. Trimming at V came to 6 bases and at J to 7 bases, leaving 2 bases not matched to a gene. CDR1 is SNHLY, CDR2 FYNNEI, per germline. CDR3 sequence: CASRDRDNEQFF. CDR3 DNA sequence: TGTGCCAGCAGGGACAGGGATAATGAGCAGTTCTTC.

V is TRBV5-6 and J is TRBJ1-5, with D possibly matching TRBD1 (6 bases). This CDR3 has 17 amino acids. Germline CDR1 and CDR2: SGHDT and YYEEEE. Trimming took off 4 bases at V and 2 bases at J, with 19 bases between the two ends. Written as DNA, the CDR3 is TGTGCCAGCAGCAAATGGGGGCTAGGGGACGGCAATCAGCCCCAGCATTTT. Encoded protein: CASSKWGLGDGNQPQHF. Drawing the rest from reference TRBV5-6 and TRBJ1-5, the complete variable domain is DAGVTQSPTHLIKTRGQQVTLRCSPKSGHDTVSWYQQALGQGPQFIFQYYEEEERQRGNFPDRFSGHQFPNYSSELNVNALLLGDSALYLCASSKWGLGDGNQPQHFGDGTRLSIL.

This clonotype was recorded a few times. The chain combines TRBV2 with TRBJ2-7; a weak D match, TRBD2 (6 bases). Trimming shortened V by 2 bases and J by 4 bases, and 21 bases separated the two germline ends. CDR1 and CDR2 from the germline V gene are SNHLY and FYNNEI. There are 17 residues in the CDR3. The CDR3 loop is CASSESARFRGTYEQYF. CDR3 nucleotide sequence: TGTGCCAGCAGTGAATCTGCCCGATTCCGGGGGACGTACGAGCAGTACTTC.

This clonotype was recorded at least ten times. The chain joins TRBV6-1 to TRBJ2-7; D tentatively fits TRBD1 or TRBD2 (5 bases each). Germline V gene lookup returns CDR1 MNHNS and CDR2 SASEGT. V was trimmed by 2 bases and J by 3 bases, leaving 14 bases between them. The CDR3 covers 15 residues. This CDR3 reads CASSENDWGFYEQYF. The CDR3 DNA sequence: TGTGCCAGCAGTGAAAACGATTGGGGGTTCTACGAGCAGTACTTC.

This clonotype was seen at least ten times. The chain has TRBV7-8 and TRBJ2-3; no reliable D call. This CDR3 has 16 residues. Deletions cut 5 bases from V and 4 bases from J, with 19 bases between. In germline, CDR1 is SGHVS, CDR2 FQNEAQ. CDR3 bases: TGTGCCAGCAGCCCCCCCGGACCCAGGTTCGCAGATACGCAGTATTTT. It is translated as CASSPPGPRFADTQYF.

This clonotype was observed a handful of times. This chain uses TRBV6-6 with TRBJ1-1; 10 bases map to TRBD1. J was trimmed by 3 bases and V by 2 bases; bases with no gene match: 6. This CDR3 spans 16 amino acids. In germline, CDR1 is MNHNY, CDR2 SVGAGI (reference sequence). The CDR3 DNA sequence: TGTGCCAGCAGTTACCGAACCGGGACAGGGGACACTGAAGCTTTCTTT. Amino acids: CASSYRTGTGDTEAFF.

The V call is TRBV4-3, the J call TRBJ1-5, with TRBD1 identical over 7 bases. This CDR3 contains 19 residues. V lost 0 bases and J lost 6; bases outside the gene matches: 17. CDR1 is LGHNA, CDR2 YSLEER, per germline. The CDR3 reads CASSQDPLIGYQGVQPQHF. The CDR3 DNA sequence: TGCGCCAGCAGCCAAGATCCGCTGATCGGCTATCAGGGGGTTCAGCCCCAGCATTTT.

In its sample, this clonotype was seen many times. This chain joins TRBV7-9 and TRBJ2-7; 7 positions agree with TRBD1. In germline, CDR1 is SEHNR, CDR2 FQNEAQ (reference sequence). The CDR3 loop spans 15 amino acids. After removal of 5 bases from V and 3 bases from J, the junction contained 10 bases not matched to a gene. CDR3 DNA: TGTGCCAGCAGCAAGAGGACAGGCCAGGGCTACGAGCAGTACTTC. Amino acid sequence: CASSKRTGQGYEQYF.

This clonotype was counted a few times. The chain couples TRBV6-6 to TRBJ1-6, with 8 positions matching TRBD1. V shed 0 bases and J 3 bases; nucleotides not matched to a gene: 4. Germline V gene sequence: CDR1 MNHNY, CDR2 SVGAGI (reference sequence). The CDR3 sequence is 17 residues long. The CDR3 bases are TGTGCCAGCAGTTACTCGGTGGACAGGGACTATAATTCACCCCTCCACTTT. Translating it yields CASSYSVDRDYNSPLHF.